A selection of T cell receptor beta chains follows, all from one sample in a study of blood T cell repertoires in COVID-19. Data came from immunoSEQ multiplex PCR; TCRdb stores just in-frame clones and leaves some out. The table lists some 250,000 clones, approximately 86% of them singletons. Sequenced sample: peripheral blood. The receptors derive from a woman aged 55-70 years with COVID-19, enrolled during active disease. Both conserved end residues are part of each CDR3. D genes are given only for firm matches. The listing skips clone size in some rows; elsewhere it reads once, few, many or a size class.

V gene	J gene	clone size	D gene	CDR3 DNA	CDR3 protein
TRBV7-9	TRBJ2-7	NA	TRBD2	TGTGCCAGCAGCTTAGTCAGTTGGGGACTAGCGGGAGAGCAGTACTTC	CASSLVSWGLAGEQYF
TRBV10-3	TRBJ2-2	NA	NA	TGTGCCATCAGTATGGGGCAGGGGACCGGGGAGCTGTTTTTT	CAISMGQGTGELFF
TRBV9	TRBJ1-1	NA	NA	TGTGCCAGCAGCGTAGGCGGGGATTTTTACACTGAAGCTTTCTTT	CASSVGGDFYTEAFF
TRBV2	TRBJ1-1	NA	NA	TGTGCCAGCAGTGTATACAGCATGAACACTGAAGCTTTCTTT	CASSVYSMNTEAFF
TRBV3-1/TRBV3-2	TRBJ1-3	NA	NA	TGTGCCAGCAGCCCCCCAGGGTCCGGACACAACTCTGGAAACACCATATATTTT	CASSPPGSGHNSGNTIYF
TRBV28	TRBJ1-5	NA	NA	TGTGCCAGCAGTTCCCGAGGCCATAGCAATCAGCCCCAGCATTTT	CASSSRGHSNQPQHF
TRBV6-5	TRBJ1-2	NA	TRBD1	TGTGCCAGCAGTTGGGTGGACAGGGTCCCTTATGGCTACACCTTC	CASSWVDRVPYGYTF
TRBV29-1	TRBJ2-7	NA	TRBD2	TGCAGCGCGACCGGGGGGGGCCACGAGCAGTACTTC	CSATGGGHEQYF
TRBV11-2	TRBJ2-1	many	NA	TGTGCCAGCAGCTTAGTCGGCGGGTTGAGGGAGCAGTTCTTC	CASSLVGGLREQFF
TRBV27	TRBJ2-7	NA	NA	TGTGCCAGCAGTTTAGGGGCAGGGATGAGAAACGAGCAGTACTTC	CASSLGAGMRNEQYF
TRBV9	TRBJ1-1	NA	NA	TGTGCCAGCAGCGTAGGCAGAGGGAGGAACACTGAAGCTTTCTTT	CASSVGRGRNTEAFF
TRBV24-1	TRBJ1-5	NA	NA	TGTGCCACCGGCACCTCCAGGTATAATCAGCCCCAGCATTTT	CATGTSRYNQPQHF
TRBV24-1	TRBJ2-5	NA	TRBD1	TGTGCCACCAGTGACCGAGACTTACAGGGGGAGGCGGAGACCCAGTACTTC	CATSDRDLQGEAETQYF
TRBV6-5	TRBJ2-7	NA	TRBD1	TGTGCCAGCACTTACCGGCAGGGGGCGTCCTACGAGCAGTACTTC	CASTYRQGASYEQYF
TRBV18	TRBJ1-1	NA	TRBD1	TGTGCCAGCTCACAGGCCGGGACAGGGAGTAATGAAGCTTTCTTT	CASSQAGTGSNEAFF
TRBV24-1	TRBJ2-3	NA	TRBD1	TGTGCCACCAGTACCCGGACAGGGGTGGGCACAGATACGCAGTATTTT	CATSTRTGVGTDTQYF
TRBV2	TRBJ2-1	NA	TRBD2	TGTGCCAGCAGTGGGGTAGCGGGAGGCACCTACAATGAGCAGTTCTTC	CASSGVAGGTYNEQFF
TRBV29-1	TRBJ2-3	NA	NA	TGCAGCGTTGAACATCCAGGCACAGATACGCAGTATTTT	CSVEHPGTDTQYF
TRBV21-1	TRBJ1-1	NA	NA	TGTGCCAGCAGCCTGGCGGACACTGAAGCTTTCTTT	CASSLADTEAFF
TRBV4-1	TRBJ1-1	NA	NA	TGCGCCAGCAGCCAAGAGAGTGTGATGAACACTGAAGCTTTCTTT	CASSQESVMNTEAFF
TRBV7-9	TRBJ1-4	NA	NA	TGTGCCAGCAGCTTAGCAGAGGGGGTCCCTAATGAAAAACTGTTTTTT	CASSLAEGVPNEKLFF
TRBV11-2	TRBJ1-2	NA	TRBD1	TGTGCCAGCAGCTTAGGCGGACAGGGTTATGGCTACACCTTC	CASSLGGQGYGYTF
TRBV19	TRBJ1-5	NA	TRBD1	TGTGCCAGTAGTCCCCGCGACAGGGGTAATCAGCCCCAGCATTTT	CASSPRDRGNQPQHF
TRBV5-6	TRBJ2-1	NA	TRBD1	TGTGCCAGCAGCTTCCGGGACAGGGCCCTCAATGAGCAGTTCTTC	CASSFRDRALNEQFF
TRBV13	TRBJ2-3	NA	NA	TGTGCCAGCAGTCACACCAAAGATACGCAGTATTTT	CASSHTKDTQYF
TRBV3-1/TRBV3-2	TRBJ2-2	NA	TRBD2	TGTGCCAGCAGCACTCGACTAGCGGGAGTGGCCGGGGAGCTGTTTTTT	CASSTRLAGVAGELFF
TRBV27	TRBJ1-3	NA	TRBD1	TGTGCCAGCAGTGCCCAGGGGGCCTCTGGAAACACCATATATTTT	CASSAQGASGNTIYF
TRBV9	TRBJ1-3	NA	TRBD1	TGTGCCAGCAGCTCCCCGGACAGGGCGGGAAACACCATATATTTT	CASSSPDRAGNTIYF
TRBV6-5	TRBJ1-1	NA	NA	TGTGCCAGCAGTTATACCACAGGGAGAAACACTGAAGCTTTCTTT	CASSYTTGRNTEAFF
TRBV7-2	TRBJ2-7	NA	TRBD2	TGTGCCAGCAGCGAGACTAGCGGGAGGTTCTACGAGCAGTACTTC	CASSETSGRFYEQYF
TRBV29-1	TRBJ2-1	once	TRBD2	TGCAGCGTTGAACTGGGACTAGCGGAATACAATGAGCAGTTCTTC	CSVELGLAEYNEQFF
TRBV29-1	TRBJ2-7	NA	TRBD2	TGCAGCGTTCTCGTGCGCCAGACTAGCGGAGACTACGAGCAGTACTTC	CSVLVRQTSGDYEQYF
TRBV6-2/TRBV6-3	TRBJ1-1	once	TRBD1	TGTGCCAGCAGCAGGACAGGGGGCGCAAACACTGAAGCTTTCTTT	CASSRTGGANTEAFF
TRBV5-8	TRBJ1-2	NA	TRBD1	TGTGCCAGCAGCCCCGACAGGGGCCGGCGTGGCTACACCTTC	CASSPDRGRRGYTF
TRBV5-1	TRBJ1-1	few	NA	TGCGCCAGCAGCCAAAGACTAGCCGTACGTACTGAAGCTTTCTTT	CASSQRLAVRTEAFF
TRBV5-8	TRBJ2-5	NA	TRBD2	TGTGCCAGCAGATCGGGAGGAGGGGAGACCCAGTACTTC	CASRSGGGETQYF
TRBV15	TRBJ2-5	NA	NA	TGTGCCACCAGCAGAGATTTTACAGGGGGGGGACCATACCAAGAGACCCAGTACTTC	CATSRDFTGGGPYQETQYF
TRBV20-1	TRBJ2-1	NA	TRBD2	TGCAGTGCTCGTGGGGGAGCGGGAGGCTACAATGAGCAGTTCTTC	CSARGGAGGYNEQFF
TRBV4-1	TRBJ1-5	NA	TRBD1	TGCGCCAGCAGCCAAGGACAGGGTGGACAGCCCCAGCATTTT	CASSQGQGGQPQHF
TRBV28	TRBJ1-2	NA	NA	TGTGCCAGCAGGACCACTGGGGGCGCGGATGGCTACACCTTC	CASRTTGGADGYTF
TRBV4-2	TRBJ2-1	medium-sized	NA	TGTGCCAGCAGCTCGGGGGAGGAGGCCTACAATGAGCAGTTCTTC	CASSSGEEAYNEQFF
TRBV24-1	TRBJ1-5	NA	NA	TGTGCCACCAGTGATTCGGGATTTGGGACTAGGGTTAGCAATCAGCCCCAGCATTTT	CATSDSGFGTRVSNQPQHF
TRBV19	TRBJ2-1	NA	TRBD2	TGTGCCAGTAGTATGTTACGGACTAGCGGGACCAATGAGCAGTTCTTC	CASSMLRTSGTNEQFF
TRBV28	TRBJ1-5	NA	TRBD1	TGTGCCAGCAGGGGGACAGGGAGGAGGGATCAGCCCCAGCATTTT	CASRGTGRRDQPQHF
TRBV12-3/TRBV12-4	TRBJ1-6	NA	NA	TGTGCCAGCAGCCTCGATTCACCCCTCCACTTT	CASSLDSPLHF
TRBV28	TRBJ2-7	NA	TRBD1	TGTGCCAGCAGTAGAGCAGGGACAGGGCCCTCCTACGAGCAGTACTTC	CASSRAGTGPSYEQYF
TRBV19	TRBJ2-3	NA	TRBD2	TGTGCCAGTAGCCAACCCGCGGGGGGCCTGCGATCGGATACGCAGTATTTT	CASSQPAGGLRSDTQYF
TRBV6-2/TRBV6-3	TRBJ1-5	few	NA	TGTGCCAGCAGCCAGATAAAACAGCAGCCCCAGCATTTT	CASSQIKQQPQHF
TRBV7-9	TRBJ1-5	NA	NA	TGTGCCAGCAGCTTAGCTGGTGCGGGTCAGCCCCAGCATTTT	CASSLAGAGQPQHF
TRBV7-2	TRBJ1-6	NA	NA	TGTGCCACAGAAGACAGGAAGGGTAATTCACCCCTCCACTTT	CATEDRKGNSPLHF
TRBV18	TRBJ2-7	NA	NA	TGTGCCAGCTCACCAAGGGGCCCGGAGGGGGAGCAGTACTTC	CASSPRGPEGEQYF
TRBV19	TRBJ1-1	NA	TRBD1	TGTGCCAGTACCCTCGGGGGACAGGGGCGCGCTTTCTTT	CASTLGGQGRAFF
TRBV9	TRBJ2-3	NA	NA	TGTGCCAGCAGCGTAAAGGAGGACGGCACAGATACGCAGTATTTT	CASSVKEDGTDTQYF
TRBV2	TRBJ2-2	NA	NA	TGTGCCAGCAGTGAACTCCGGACAGAACACGGGGAGCTGTTTTTT	CASSELRTEHGELFF
TRBV5-6	TRBJ1-2	NA	NA	TGTGCCAGCAGCCTCAGGGGTCACTATGGCTACACCTTC	CASSLRGHYGYTF
TRBV4-1	TRBJ2-2	NA	NA	TGCGCCAGCAGATCTCTCCCTGGGACTTTATATAACACCGGGGAGCTGTTTTTT	CASRSLPGTLYNTGELFF
TRBV7-9	TRBJ2-3	NA	TRBD1	TGTGCCAGCAGCTCACGAGGGACAGGGACCTCCCCAGATACGCAGTATTTT	CASSSRGTGTSPDTQYF
TRBV27	TRBJ1-5	few	NA	TGTGCCAGCAGTTTATCGGGCAGCAATCAGCCCCAGCATTTT	CASSLSGSNQPQHF
TRBV30	TRBJ1-2	NA	TRBD1	TGTGCCTGGGATCCGGGACAGGGATCCTATGGCTACACCTTC	CAWDPGQGSYGYTF